This T cell receptor (beta chain) was identified in a study of blood T cell repertoires in COVID-19. Study overall: The United States, Italy and Spain were the sources of the acute and convalescent COVID-19 samples. T cells, B-cell-depleted T cells, or PBMCs provided the cDNA or gDNA that served as material.

Per the original data handling: Scientists estimated how many nucleated cells there were by amplifying reference gene primers. Some clones are missing from TCRdb's copy, which holds only in-frame ones; the method was immunoSEQ multiplex PCR. The V and J calls and clone size come from that table; D and trimming were worked out from the DNA. The table lists about 170,000 clones, about four fifths of them singletons. V trimming: 1 base; J trimming: 7 bases; junction bases outside the gene matches: 6. CDR3 length: 14 amino acids. From germline, CDR1 is LGHNA and CDR2 YSLEER. The receptor was isolated from an older woman who had recovered from COVID-19. The sample was peripheral blood. The rearrangement joins TRBV4-3 to TRBJ1-2, with TRBD1 matching 7 bases. The CDR3 is CASSQGTGGPGYTF. The CDR3 bases are TGCGCCAGCAGCCAAGGGACAGGCGGTCCTGGCTACACCTTC.